Listed here are 28 T cell receptor beta chains from one sample, sequenced in a study of tumor-infiltrating lymphocytes in primary liver carcinoma. Synthesis of TCR beta cDNA was carried out from 450 to 650 ng total RNA with a constant-region primer. The TCR beta library was amplified through three nested multiplex PCR rounds in a modified ARM-PCR procedure. The first two PCR rounds used TRBV1-TRBV30 forward primers with a C-beta reverse primer, 9 to 10 cycles each. TCRdb ran MiXCR on the multiplex PCR reads and lists one entry per CDR3 protein. The sample holds about 100,000 distinct CDR3 sequences, just under 70% seen once. Without any cell sorting, roughly 18-31 mg of bulk tissue yielded co-extracted RNA and DNA. Sequencing was done on a sample of tumor-adjacent normal liver tissue. The receptor set was obtained from a man aged 35 to 55 with primary liver carcinoma and hepatitis B virus infection.

J is TRBJ2-5 and V is TRBV5-1; D ambiguous. This CDR3 is 15 amino acids long. The V end was cut by 4 bases, the J end by 5 bases, with 18 bases between. CDR1 is SGHRS and CDR2 is YFSETQ in the germline V gene. Written as DNA, the CDR3 is TGCGCCAGCAGCCCCACCCCGTTGATACACGAGACCCAGTACTTC. As protein: CASSPTPLIHETQYF.

The chain links TRBV6-5 to TRBJ2-3, with D possibly TRBD2 on 6 matching bases. The CDR3 has 17 amino acids. Between the trimmed V and J ends, which lost 0 bases and 0 bases, there was a span of 13 bases. Germline-derived CDR1 and CDR2 are MNHEY and SVGAGI. The CDR3 reads CASSYSRDSSSTDTQYF. CDR3 DNA: TGTGCCAGCAGTTACTCAAGGGACTCTTCTAGCACAGATACGCAGTATTTT.

With respect to this clonotype: A read error may produce the germline difference seen at one junction end. The chain links TRBV11-2 to TRBJ2-2; D possibly corresponds to TRBD2 (5 bases). The CDR3 extends over 14 amino acids. Germline V gives CDR1 SGHAT, CDR2 FQNNGV. In DNA form, the CDR3 reads TGTGTCAGCAGCTTATCCCGTAACACCGGGGAACTGTTTTTT. Its translation: CVSSLSRNTGELFF. Full variable domain (outside the CDR3, taken from reference TRBV11-2 and TRBJ2-2): EAGVAQSPRYKIIEKRQSVAFWCNPISGHATLYWYQQILGQGPKLLIQFQNNGVVDDSQLPKDRFSAERLKGVDSTLKIQPAKLEDSAVYLCVSSLSRNTGELFFGEGSRLTVL.

For this clonotype: A much larger clonotype is one base distant, so this may be a read error. Here the CDR3 omits its conserved ending phenylalanine or tryptophan, so a read error is the likely source. The chain joins TRBV30 to TRBJ2-7; TRBD1 is a possible D gene (5 bases). Germline V gene sequence: CDR1 GTSNPN, CDR2 SVGIG (reference sequence). Trimming cost V 4 bases and J 0 bases, with 10 bases left between them. The CDR3 sequence is 13 residues long. The CDR3 protein is CAWKTVSSYEQYL. CDR3 in DNA: TGTGCCTGGAAGACAGTGAGCTCCTACGAGCAGTACTTG.

The sample holds many counts of this clonotype. The chain carries TRBV6-6 and TRBJ1-2; no reliable D call. Between the trimmed V and J ends, which lost 6 bases and 8 bases, there was a span of 13 bases. CDR3 length: 12 residues. In germline, CDR1 is MNHNY, CDR2 SVGAGI (reference sequence). The CDR3 protein is CASSRRAAGYTF. The DNA for the CDR3 is TGTGCCAGCAGCCGCCGGGCGGCCGGCTACACCTTC.

The sample holds many counts of this clonotype. The chain combines TRBV6-5 with TRBJ2-3, with D possibly matching TRBD2 (5 bases). Germline CDR1 reads MNHEY; CDR2 reads SVGAGI. The CDR3 sequence is 14 residues long. V was shortened by 7 bases and J by 4 bases, with 15 bases between the two germline ends. CDR3 in DNA: TGTGCCAGCAAGGTCGACTACGGTGCAGATACGCAGTATTTT. As protein: CASKVDYGADTQYF.

On this clonotype itself: One end of the junction fails to match germline, which may point to a read error. This chain uses TRBV28 with TRBJ1-5, with no clear D. The germline CDR1 and CDR2 sequences are MDHEN and SYDVKM. There are 16 residues in the CDR3. The CDR3 sequence: CASSYRKEALNQPQHF. CDR3 DNA sequence: TGTGCCAGTAGTTATCGCAAAGAGGCACTCAATCAGCCCCAGCATTTT.

This clonotype was seen just once. Without the conserved terminal phenylalanine or tryptophan, this CDR3 likely stems from a read error. No DNA is shown, since the ends of the CDR3 on it are uncertain; the CDR3 is the one TCRdb lists. The rearrangement uses TRBV4-2 and TRBJ2-2; the D segment call TRBD2 is taken from the table without a DNA check. A total of 14 residues make up the CDR3, ends included. Looked up from germline, CDR1 is LGHNA and CDR2 is YNFKEQ. The CDR3 reads CASSFIAGGGELFV.

This clonotype was seen once. The rearrangement joins TRBV2 to TRBJ1-1, with D unclear. Germline-derived CDR1 and CDR2 are SNHLY and FYNNEI. This CDR3 is 12 amino acids long. V was cut by 3 bases and J by 10 bases, with 12 bases left in between. CDR3 amino acids: CASSESFVGAFF. In nucleotides, the CDR3 is TGTGCCAGCAGTGAGAGTTTCGTCGGAGCTTTCTTT.

This clonotype turned up a few times. This chain connects TRBV5-1 to TRBJ2-5; 7 nucleotides align to TRBD2. The CDR3 extends over 16 amino acids. After removal of 0 bases from V and 1 base from J, the junction contained 6 bases not matched to a gene. The germline V gene has CDR1 SGHRS and CDR2 YFSETQ. CDR3 loop: CASSLAGRGIQETQYF. Here the CDR3 DNA reads TGCGCCAGCAGCTTGGCCGGGCGGGGGATCCAAGAGACCCAGTACTTC.

As to this clonotype: One junction end does not reproduce the germline sequence, and a read error may be involved. The rearrangement links TRBV12-3 or TRBV12-4 to TRBJ2-1; D not certain. The CDR3 contains 14 residues. The CDR3 protein is CASSITVISDEQLF. CDR3 sequence (DNA): TGTGCCAGCAGTATTACCGTGATTTCCGATGAGCAGCTCTTC.

About this clonotype itself: A read error is likely, as this CDR3 ends without the conserved phenylalanine or tryptophan. It is unclear where the CDR3 begins or ends on the DNA, so no DNA is shown, and the CDR3 is as TCRdb lists it. The V gene is TRBV12-3 or TRBV12-4, the J gene TRBJ1-1. The CDR3 comprises 15 residues, both ends counted. The CDR3 here is CASSLAPAANTETFS.

This clonotype appeared a few times. A read error may account for a junction end that differs from germline. The rearrangement links TRBV4-1 to TRBJ2-2; 7 bases align to TRBD1. In germline, CDR1 is MGHRA, CDR2 YSYEKL. The CDR3 loop spans 13 amino acids. In DNA, the CDR3 is TGTGCCAGCAGCCAAGGACAGGACGGGGAGCTGTTTTTT. Its translation: CASSQGQDGELFF.

On this clonotype itself: At one boundary the junction diverges from the germline segment, which might be a read error. V gene TRBV29-1 combines with J gene TRBJ2-1, with D possibly matching TRBD2 (6 bases). CDR1 and CDR2 from the germline V gene are SQVTM and ANQGSEA. This CDR3 spans 14 amino acids. CDR3 region: CNVKLEGSYNEQFF. The DNA for the CDR3 is TGCAACGTTAAGCTGGAGGGCTCCTACAATGAGCAGTTCTTC.

On this clonotype itself: A single base separates this from a much larger clone, so it may be a read error. This rearrangement joins TRBV11-2 to TRBJ1-2; the match to TRBD1 covers 12 bases. This CDR3 contains 16 residues. The V segment lost 8 bases and the J segment 7 bases; nucleotides outside the gene matches: 14. Germline CDR1 reads SGHAT; CDR2 reads FQNNGV. The CDR3 here is CASGPLWGQGAGGYTF. In DNA form, the CDR3 reads TGTGCCAGCGGCCCATTATGGGGACAGGGGGCAGGTGGCTACACCTTC.

Remarks on this clonotype: An end of the junction differs from the germline gene, which may be a read error. The chain couples TRBV11-1 to TRBJ1-1; D call uncertain. Germline V lookup: CDR1 SGHAT, CDR2 FQDESV (reference sequence). The CDR3 loop spans 14 amino acids. CDR3: CTSSFGWANTEALF. For the CDR3, the DNA is TGTACCAGCAGCTTTGGGTGGGCGAACACTGAAGCTCTCTTT. The whole variable domain, remainder taken from reference TRBV11-1 and TRBJ1-1, is EAEVAQSPRYKITEKSQAVAFWCDPISGHATLYWYRQILGQGPELLVQFQDESVVDDSQLPKDRFSAERLKGVDSTLKIQPAELGDSAMYLCTSSFGWANTEALFGQGTRLTVV.

As for this clonotype: The junction does not match germline at one end; this may be a read error. This chain joins TRBV6-1 and TRBJ2-1; 8 bases line up with TRBD1. Germline-derived CDR1 and CDR2 are MNHNS and SASEGT. CDR3 length equals 14 residues. CDR3 protein: CTSSGTGGMNEQFF. CDR3 DNA: TGTACCAGCAGTGGGACAGGAGGTATGAATGAGCAGTTCTTC.

The chain uses TRBV12-3 or TRBV12-4 and TRBJ2-2, with 11 bases identical to TRBD2. The CDR3 runs 16 residues. V shed 10 bases and J 4 bases; nucleotides not matched to a gene: 11. The CDR3 coding sequence is TGTGCCAACAGGTTACTAGCGGGAGCGTCCACCGGGGAGCTGTTTTTT. Amino acids: CANRLLAGASTGELFF.

On this clonotype: One base away lies a much larger clone, so this may be a sequencing read error. The chain recombines TRBV6-2 or TRBV6-3 with TRBJ2-7, with 7 bases that match TRBD1. The length of the CDR3 is 14 residues. Per germline, CDR1 MNHEY and CDR2 SVGEGT. CDR3 in amino acids: CASSRQGITDEEYF. The CDR3 nucleotides read TGTGCCAGCAGTAGACAGGGAATAACGGACGAGGAGTACTTC.

On this clonotype itself: A single base separates this from a much larger clone, so it may be a read error. V usage is TRBV19 and J usage is TRBJ2-1; 8 bases align to TRBD1. Germline values: CDR1 LNHDA, CDR2 SQIVND (reference sequence). The CDR3 is 15 amino acids. The CDR3 loop is CVSSPRTGSYDEQFF. The CDR3 region has the DNA TGTGTCAGTAGTCCTCGGACAGGGTCCTACGATGAGCAGTTCTTC.

About this clonotype itself: Its ends do not fully match the called genes, so a read error is possible. J is TRBJ2-1 and V is TRBV6-5, with D perhaps matching TRBD1 (5 bases). This CDR3 comprises 15 residues. In germline, CDR1 is MNHEY, CDR2 SVGAGI. The CDR3 bases are TGTACCAGCAGGGAATACAGGAGCTCCTACAATGGGCACTTCTTC. Amino acids: CTSREYRSSYNGHFF.

Of note for this clonotype: A junction end diverges from the germline sequence, so it may reflect a read error. J is TRBJ2-3 and V is TRBV6-1; D is perhaps TRBD2 (7 bases). The germline V gene has CDR1 MNHNS and CDR2 SASEGT. There are 13 residues in the CDR3. The CDR3 DNA sequence: TGTGTCAGCAGTGGGGGGGCCACAGATACGCATTATTTT. This gives the protein CVSSGGATDTHYF.

Points on this clonotype: One end of the junction fails to match germline, which may point to a read error. The chain couples TRBV4-2 to TRBJ2-6; D may be TRBD1 (5 bases). From germline, CDR1 is LGHNA and CDR2 YNFKEQ. This CDR3 has 17 residues. The CDR3 loop is CASSQCPGATGANVLTF. Here the CDR3 DNA reads TGTGCTAGCAGCCAATGTCCAGGAGCCACTGGGGCCAACGTCTTGACTTTC.

Notes on this clonotype: The germline gene is not matched at one end of the junction; a read error may be the cause. The V gene is TRBV11-2, the J gene TRBJ1-1; 7 nucleotides agree with TRBD1. Germline V gene data show CDR1 as SGHAT and CDR2 as FQNNGV. The CDR3 sequence is 16 residues long. CDR3 nucleotide sequence: TGTACCAGCAGCTTAGACAGGGTGTGCGGTAATTCTGAAGCTTTCTTT. It translates to CTSSLDRVCGNSEAFF.

Worth noting for this clonotype: The CDR3 does not end in the conserved phenylalanine or tryptophan, so this is likely a read error. The V and J genes are TRBV29-1 and TRBJ1-1; D gene ambiguous. Germline V gives CDR1 SQVTM, CDR2 ANQGSEA. The CDR3 has 12 amino acids. This CDR3 reads CRARLPNTEAFS. The CDR3 bases are TGCAGGGCCAGACTACCGAACACTGAAGCTTTCTCT.

The chain is built from TRBV5-6 and TRBJ1-1; D remains unclear. Germline CDR1 is SGHDT and CDR2 is YYEEEE. Trimming cost V 4 bases and J 3 bases, with 10 bases left between them. CDR3 length: 13 amino acids. CDR3 amino acids: CASSLGPYTEAFF. The DNA for the CDR3 is TGTGCCAGCAGCCTTGGACCATACACTGAAGCTTTCTTT.

Only one count was recorded for this clonotype. This chain uses TRBV20-1 with TRBJ2-5, with 16 bases identical to TRBD2. V lost 3 bases and J lost 5; bases outside the gene matches: 6. The CDR3 has 16 residues. Per the germline V gene, CDR1 is DFQATT and CDR2 is SNEGSKA (reference sequence). CDR3 sequence: CSASPGLAGGKETQYF. The CDR3 coding sequence is TGCAGTGCTAGTCCGGGACTAGCGGGAGGGAAGGAGACCCAGTACTTC.

Note on this clonotype: This clone may be a read error of a much larger clone one base away. The chain uses TRBV6-5 and TRBJ2-7; perhaps D is TRBD1 or TRBD2 (5 bases each). Germline CDR1 is MNHEY and CDR2 is SVGAGI. The CDR3 sequence is 15 residues long. The CDR3 loop is CASSDGTFLSYDQYF. In DNA form, the CDR3 reads TGTGCCAGCAGCGACGGGACCTTCCTGTCCTACGATCAGTACTTC.